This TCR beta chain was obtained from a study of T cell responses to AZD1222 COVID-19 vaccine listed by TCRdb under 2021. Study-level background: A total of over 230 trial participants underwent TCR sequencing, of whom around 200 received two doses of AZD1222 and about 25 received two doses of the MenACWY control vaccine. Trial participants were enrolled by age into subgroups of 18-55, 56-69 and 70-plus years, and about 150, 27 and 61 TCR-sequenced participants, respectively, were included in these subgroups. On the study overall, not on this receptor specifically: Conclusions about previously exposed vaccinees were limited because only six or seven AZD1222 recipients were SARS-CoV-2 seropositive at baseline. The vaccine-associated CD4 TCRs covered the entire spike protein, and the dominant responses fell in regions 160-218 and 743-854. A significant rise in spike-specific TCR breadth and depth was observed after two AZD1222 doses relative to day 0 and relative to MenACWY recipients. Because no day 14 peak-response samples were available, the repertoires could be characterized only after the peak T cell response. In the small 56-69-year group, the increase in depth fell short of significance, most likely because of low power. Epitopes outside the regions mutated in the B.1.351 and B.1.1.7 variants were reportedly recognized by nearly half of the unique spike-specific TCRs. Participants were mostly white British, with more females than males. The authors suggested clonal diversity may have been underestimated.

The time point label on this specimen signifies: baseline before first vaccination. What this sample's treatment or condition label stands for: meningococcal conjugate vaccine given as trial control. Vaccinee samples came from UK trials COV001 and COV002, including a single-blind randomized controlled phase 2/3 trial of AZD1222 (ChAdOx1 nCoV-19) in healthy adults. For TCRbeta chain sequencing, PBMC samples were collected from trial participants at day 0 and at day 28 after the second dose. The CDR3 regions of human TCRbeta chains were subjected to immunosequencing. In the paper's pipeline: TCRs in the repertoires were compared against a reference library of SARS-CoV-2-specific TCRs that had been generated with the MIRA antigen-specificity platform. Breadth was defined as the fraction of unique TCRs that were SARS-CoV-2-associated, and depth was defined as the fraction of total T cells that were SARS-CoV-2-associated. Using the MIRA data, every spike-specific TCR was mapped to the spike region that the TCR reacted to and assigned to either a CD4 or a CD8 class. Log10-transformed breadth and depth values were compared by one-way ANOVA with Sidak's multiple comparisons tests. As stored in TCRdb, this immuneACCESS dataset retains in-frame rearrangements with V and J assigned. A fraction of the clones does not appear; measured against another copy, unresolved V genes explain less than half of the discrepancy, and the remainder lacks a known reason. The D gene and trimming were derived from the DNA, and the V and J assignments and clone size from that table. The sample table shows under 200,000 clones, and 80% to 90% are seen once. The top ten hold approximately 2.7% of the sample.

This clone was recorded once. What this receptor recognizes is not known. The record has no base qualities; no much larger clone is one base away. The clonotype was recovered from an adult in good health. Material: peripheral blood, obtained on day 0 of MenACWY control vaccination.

CDR3 region: CASRPQGQGQNIQYF. Here is the DNA: TGTGCCAGCAGACCTCAGGGACAGGGCCAAAACATTCAGTACTTC. The chain is encoded by TRBV28 joined to TRBJ2-4, and 9 bases in between align with TRBD1. CDR1 and CDR2 (MDHEN, SYDVKM) derive from the germline V gene. From V the trimming removes 6 bases and from J it removes 5 bases, while the gene matches leave 8 bases of the junction unaccounted for. The CDR3 has 15 amino acids, counting the end cysteine and phenylalanine. The retained sequence is limited to the CDR3, 45 bases, with the frame set at the first base.